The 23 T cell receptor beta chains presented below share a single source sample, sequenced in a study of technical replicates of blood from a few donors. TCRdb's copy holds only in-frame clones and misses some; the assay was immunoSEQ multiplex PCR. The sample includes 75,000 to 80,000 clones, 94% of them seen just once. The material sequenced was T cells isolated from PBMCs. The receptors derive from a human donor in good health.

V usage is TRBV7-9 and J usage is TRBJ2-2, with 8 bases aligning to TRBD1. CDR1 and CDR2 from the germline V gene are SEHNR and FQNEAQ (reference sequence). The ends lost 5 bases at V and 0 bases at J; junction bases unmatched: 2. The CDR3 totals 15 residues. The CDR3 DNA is TGTGCCAGCAGCACGGGACAGGCGAACACCGGGGAGCTGTTTTTT. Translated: CASSTGQANTGELFF.

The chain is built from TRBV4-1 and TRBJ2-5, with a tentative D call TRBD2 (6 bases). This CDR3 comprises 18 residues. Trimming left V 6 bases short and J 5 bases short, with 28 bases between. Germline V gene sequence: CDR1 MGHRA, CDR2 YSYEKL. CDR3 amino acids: CASSQSGYSAEGRETQYF. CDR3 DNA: TGCGCCAGCAGTCAAAGTGGGTATTCCGCGGAGGGTAGGGAGACCCAGTACTTC.

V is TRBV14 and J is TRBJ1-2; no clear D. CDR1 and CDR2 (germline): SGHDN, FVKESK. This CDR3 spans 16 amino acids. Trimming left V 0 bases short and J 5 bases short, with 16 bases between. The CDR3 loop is CASSQDFGGRGYGYTF. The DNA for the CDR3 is TGTGCCAGCAGCCAAGATTTTGGCGGCAGAGGGTATGGCTACACCTTC. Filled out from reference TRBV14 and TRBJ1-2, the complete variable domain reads EAGVTQFPSHSVIEKGQTVTLRCDPISGHDNLYWYRRVMGKEIKFLLHFVKESKQDESGMPNNRFLAERTGGTYSTLKVQPAELEDSGVYFCASSQDFGGRGYGYTFGSGTRLTVV.

This chain's CDR3 is CASSQGGTVNYEQYF. Written as DNA, the CDR3 is TGTGCCAGCAGCCAAGGCGGGACGGTAAACTACGAGCAGTACTTC. The chain combines TRBV14 with TRBJ2-7; maybe TRBD2 (6 bases). Germline-derived CDR1 and CDR2 are SGHDN and FVKESK. V gave up 1 base and J gave up 3 bases, with 13 bases separating them. The CDR3 covers 15 residues.

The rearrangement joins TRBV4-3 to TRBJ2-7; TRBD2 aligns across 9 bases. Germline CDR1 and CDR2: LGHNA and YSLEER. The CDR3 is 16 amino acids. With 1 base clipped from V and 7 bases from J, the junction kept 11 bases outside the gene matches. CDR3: CASSQVQGTSPGEQYF. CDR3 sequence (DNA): TGCGCCAGCAGCCAAGTACAAGGGACTAGCCCGGGGGAGCAGTACTTC.

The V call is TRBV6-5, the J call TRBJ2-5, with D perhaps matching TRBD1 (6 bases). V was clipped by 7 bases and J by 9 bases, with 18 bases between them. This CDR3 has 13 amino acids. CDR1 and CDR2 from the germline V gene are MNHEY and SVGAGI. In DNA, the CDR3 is TGTGCCAGCACCCGACCGGGACAAAAGGCCCAGTACTTC. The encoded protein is CASTRPGQKAQYF.

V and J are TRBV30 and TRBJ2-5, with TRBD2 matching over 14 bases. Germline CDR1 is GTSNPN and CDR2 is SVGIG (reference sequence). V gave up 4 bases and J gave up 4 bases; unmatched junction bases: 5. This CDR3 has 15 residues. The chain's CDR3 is CAWKGLAGVGETQYF. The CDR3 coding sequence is TGTGCCTGGAAGGGACTAGCGGGAGTTGGAGAGACCCAGTACTTC.

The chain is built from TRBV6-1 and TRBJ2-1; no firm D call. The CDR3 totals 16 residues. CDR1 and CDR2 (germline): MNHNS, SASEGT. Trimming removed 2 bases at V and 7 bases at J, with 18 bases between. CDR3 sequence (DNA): TGTGCCAGCAGTGAATACCCCCTAGGTAGGTCGAATGAGCAGTTCTTC. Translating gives CASSEYPLGRSNEQFF.

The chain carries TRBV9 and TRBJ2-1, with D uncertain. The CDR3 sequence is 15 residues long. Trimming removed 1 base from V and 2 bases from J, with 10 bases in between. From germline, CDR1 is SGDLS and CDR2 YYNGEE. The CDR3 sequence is CASSVRDLTYNEQFF. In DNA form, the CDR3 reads TGTGCCAGCAGCGTAAGAGACTTAACCTACAATGAGCAGTTCTTC.

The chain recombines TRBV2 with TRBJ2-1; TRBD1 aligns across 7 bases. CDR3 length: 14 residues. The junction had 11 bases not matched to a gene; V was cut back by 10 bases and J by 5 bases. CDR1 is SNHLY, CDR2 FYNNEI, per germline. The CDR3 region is CAIPARDRDNEQFF. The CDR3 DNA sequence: TGTGCCATTCCTGCCCGGGACAGAGACAATGAGCAGTTCTTC.

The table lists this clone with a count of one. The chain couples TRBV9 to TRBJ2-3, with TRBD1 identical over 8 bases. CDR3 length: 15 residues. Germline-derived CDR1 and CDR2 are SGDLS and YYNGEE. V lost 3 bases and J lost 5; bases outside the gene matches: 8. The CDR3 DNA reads TGTGCCAGCAGCGAACAGGGGGACGATGTAGATACGCAGTATTTT. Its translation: CASSEQGDDVDTQYF.

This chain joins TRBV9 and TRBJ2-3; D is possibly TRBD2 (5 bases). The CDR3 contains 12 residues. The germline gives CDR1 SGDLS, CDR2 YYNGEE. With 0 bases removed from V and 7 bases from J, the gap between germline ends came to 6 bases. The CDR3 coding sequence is TGTGCCAGCAGCGTAGGCGGGCATACGCAGTATTTT. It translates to CASSVGGHTQYF.

In DNA, the CDR3 is TGTGCCTGGAGCAGGGGGCAGTGGGGCACTGAAGCTTTCTTT. Its protein is CAWSRGQWGTEAFF. The chain is built from TRBV30 and TRBJ1-1, with 8 bases aligning to TRBD1. Germline V CDR1 and CDR2: GTSNPN, SVGIG (reference sequence). The ends lost 3 bases at V and 4 bases at J; junction bases unmatched: 7. This CDR3 is built from 14 residues. The variable domain in full, with the rest retrieved from reference TRBV30 and TRBJ1-1, is SQTIHQWPATLVQPVGSPLSLECTVEGTSNPNLYWYRQAAGRGLQLLFYSVGIGQISSEVPQNLSASRPQDRQFILSSKKLLLSDSGFYLCAWSRGQWGTEAFFGQGTRLTVV.

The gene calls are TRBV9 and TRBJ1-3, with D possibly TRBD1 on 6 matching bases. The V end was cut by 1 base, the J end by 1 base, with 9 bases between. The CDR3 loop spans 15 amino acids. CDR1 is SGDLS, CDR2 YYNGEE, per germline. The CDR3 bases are TGTGCCAGCAGCGTAACAGGGTCATCTGGAAACACCATATATTTT. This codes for CASSVTGSSGNTIYF. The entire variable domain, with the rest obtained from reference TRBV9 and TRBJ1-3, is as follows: DSGVTQTPKHLITATGQRVTLRCSPRSGDLSVYWYQQSLDQGLQFLIQYYNGEERAKGNILERFSAQQFPDLHSELNLSSLELGDSALYFCASSVTGSSGNTIYFGEGSWLTVV.

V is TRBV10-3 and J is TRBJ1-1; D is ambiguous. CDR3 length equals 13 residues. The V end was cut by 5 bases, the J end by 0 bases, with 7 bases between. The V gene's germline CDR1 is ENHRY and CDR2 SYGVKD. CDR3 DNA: TGTGCCATCAGTCCTTACTTGAACACTGAAGCTTTCTTT. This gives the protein CAISPYLNTEAFF.

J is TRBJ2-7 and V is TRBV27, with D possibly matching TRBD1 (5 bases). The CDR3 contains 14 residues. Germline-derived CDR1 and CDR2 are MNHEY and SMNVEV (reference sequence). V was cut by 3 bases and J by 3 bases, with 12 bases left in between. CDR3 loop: CASSFEQGNYEQYF. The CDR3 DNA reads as TGTGCCAGCAGTTTCGAGCAGGGTAACTACGAGCAGTACTTC.

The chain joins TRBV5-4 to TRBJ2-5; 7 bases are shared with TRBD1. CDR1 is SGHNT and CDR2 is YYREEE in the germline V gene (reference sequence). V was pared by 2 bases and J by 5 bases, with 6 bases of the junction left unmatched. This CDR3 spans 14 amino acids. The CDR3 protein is CASSLRQGDETQYF. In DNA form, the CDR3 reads TGTGCCAGCAGCTTACGTCAGGGGGACGAGACCCAGTACTTC.

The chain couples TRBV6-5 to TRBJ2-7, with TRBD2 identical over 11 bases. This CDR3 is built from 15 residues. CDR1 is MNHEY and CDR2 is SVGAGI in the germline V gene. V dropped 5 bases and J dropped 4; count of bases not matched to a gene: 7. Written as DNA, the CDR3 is TGTGCCAGCAGTAGTCTAGCGGGAGGAGAGTACGAGCAGTACTTC. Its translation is CASSSLAGGEYEQYF.

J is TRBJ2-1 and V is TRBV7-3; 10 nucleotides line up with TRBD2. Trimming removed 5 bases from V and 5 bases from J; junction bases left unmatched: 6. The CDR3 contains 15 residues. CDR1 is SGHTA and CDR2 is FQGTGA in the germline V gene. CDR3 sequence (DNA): TGTGCCAGCAGCCGGGAACTAGCGGGACACAATGAGCAGTTCTTC. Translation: CASSRELAGHNEQFF.

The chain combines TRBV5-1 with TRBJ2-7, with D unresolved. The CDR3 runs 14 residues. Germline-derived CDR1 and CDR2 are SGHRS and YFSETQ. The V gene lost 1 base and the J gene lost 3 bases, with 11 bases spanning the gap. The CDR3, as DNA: TGCGCCAGCAGCTTGTCTGAGGCTTTCTACGAGCAGTACTTC. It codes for CASSLSEAFYEQYF.

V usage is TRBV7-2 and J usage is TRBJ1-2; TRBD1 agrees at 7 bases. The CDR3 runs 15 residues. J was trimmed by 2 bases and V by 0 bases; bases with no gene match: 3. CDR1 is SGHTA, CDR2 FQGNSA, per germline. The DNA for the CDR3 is TGTGCCAGCAGCTTAGCACAGGGGTTCAACTATGGCTACACCTTC. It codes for CASSLAQGFNYGYTF. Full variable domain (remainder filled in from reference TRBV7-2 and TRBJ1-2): GAGVSQSPSNKVTEKGKDVELRCDPISGHTALYWYRQSLGQGLEFLIYFQGNSAPDKSGLPSDRFSAERTGGSVSTLTIQRTQQEDSAVYLCASSLAQGFNYGYTFGSGTRLTVV.

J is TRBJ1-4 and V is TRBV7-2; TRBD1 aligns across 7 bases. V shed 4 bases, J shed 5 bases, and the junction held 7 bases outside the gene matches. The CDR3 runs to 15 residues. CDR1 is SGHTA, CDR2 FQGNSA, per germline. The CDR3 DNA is TGTGCCAGCAGCTCACAGACAGGGTTGAATGAAAAACTGTTTTTT. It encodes CASSSQTGLNEKLFF.

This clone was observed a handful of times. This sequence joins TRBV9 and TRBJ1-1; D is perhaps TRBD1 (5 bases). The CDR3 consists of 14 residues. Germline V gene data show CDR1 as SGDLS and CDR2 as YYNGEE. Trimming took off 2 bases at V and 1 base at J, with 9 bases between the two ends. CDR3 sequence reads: CASSVGGRNTEAFF. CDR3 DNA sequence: TGTGCCAGCAGCGTCGGGGGGAGGAACACTGAAGCTTTCTTT.